Listed below are T cell receptor beta chains from one sample, sequenced in a study of cytomegalovirus exposure and HLA in healthy donors. Sequencing was performed with immunoSEQ multiplex PCR; in TCRdb, only in-frame clones are kept and a portion is missing. The sample includes around 120,000 clones, about 79% of them seen just once. The specimen sequenced was PBMCs. The source of these receptors is a man aged 25 to 40 in good health and CMV-seropositive. The conserved cysteine and the conserved F or W are not part of the CDR3 here. Each record gives: CDR3 protein, clone size, J gene, V gene. Where a row states a size, it is once, few, many or the class of an expanded clone; other rows omit it.

CDR3aa: ASSPSRDRGQYEQY
abundance: few
j_gene: TRBJ2-7
v_gene: TRBV9

CDR3aa: ASSYTGGVGNEQF
abundance: -
j_gene: TRBJ2-1
v_gene: TRBV6-5

CDR3aa: ASSGQGVYGYT
abundance: few
j_gene: TRBJ1-2
v_gene: TRBV6-1

CDR3aa: ASITVDYNEQF
abundance: -
j_gene: TRBJ2-1
v_gene: TRBV2

CDR3aa: ASSLKGQGFDEQY
abundance: few
j_gene: TRBJ2-7
v_gene: TRBV5-4

CDR3aa: ASSSGQDQF
abundance: once
j_gene: TRBJ2-1
v_gene: TRBV7-3

CDR3aa: ASSLAGQGAYNEQF
abundance: -
j_gene: TRBJ2-1
v_gene: TRBV7-2

CDR3aa: ASSDRQGWPGELF
abundance: -
j_gene: TRBJ2-2
v_gene: TRBV25-1

CDR3aa: ASSRQGSYNEQF
abundance: -
j_gene: TRBJ2-1
v_gene: TRBV9

CDR3aa: ATRLMMNTEAF
abundance: -
j_gene: TRBJ1-1
v_gene: TRBV15

CDR3aa: ASSPGDSLNEAF
abundance: -
j_gene: TRBJ1-1
v_gene: TRBV9

CDR3aa: ASGLEADSPLH
abundance: -
j_gene: TRBJ1-6
v_gene: TRBV12-5

CDR3aa: ASRHGGTAADGYT
abundance: once
j_gene: TRBJ1-2
v_gene: TRBV5-4

CDR3aa: ASSLTDEDSPLH
abundance: -
j_gene: TRBJ1-6
v_gene: TRBV11-1

CDR3aa: ASSRRDRGSTDTQY
abundance: -
j_gene: TRBJ2-3
v_gene: TRBV25-1

CDR3aa: ASSQDWVRTTPTYEQY
abundance: -
j_gene: TRBJ2-7
v_gene: TRBV4-3

CDR3aa: ASRTQDSPLH
abundance: -
j_gene: TRBJ1-6
v_gene: TRBV7-9

CDR3aa: ASSREVSGANVLT
abundance: -
j_gene: TRBJ2-6
v_gene: TRBV5-4

CDR3aa: ASSRGVGNTEAF
abundance: -
j_gene: TRBJ1-1
v_gene: TRBV9

CDR3aa: ASSPRLASYTDTQY
abundance: once
j_gene: TRBJ2-3
v_gene: TRBV7-2

CDR3aa: ASSWDRGDYGYT
abundance: -
j_gene: TRBJ1-2
v_gene: TRBV5-6

CDR3aa: AWAKTGDSRKLF
abundance: -
j_gene: TRBJ1-4
v_gene: TRBV30

CDR3aa: ASSPPTDGSPLH
abundance: -
j_gene: TRBJ1-6
v_gene: TRBV18

CDR3aa: ASSLSGGEKSYEQY
abundance: few
j_gene: TRBJ2-7
v_gene: TRBV27

CDR3aa: ATSRDGPEGVRRHEQY
abundance: -
j_gene: TRBJ2-7
v_gene: TRBV15

CDR3aa: ASSLGLAINDTQY
abundance: -
j_gene: TRBJ2-3
v_gene: TRBV5-1

CDR3aa: ASSPPSAGVSYNEQF
abundance: -
j_gene: TRBJ2-1
v_gene: TRBV5-1

CDR3aa: ASSRDSSRAQY
abundance: -
j_gene: TRBJ2-7
v_gene: TRBV7-9

CDR3aa: ASKQGLGKNIQY
abundance: -
j_gene: TRBJ2-4
v_gene: TRBV27

CDR3aa: ASSSEGADTQY
abundance: -
j_gene: TRBJ2-3
v_gene: TRBV11-1

CDR3aa: ASSQEGGGATGELF
abundance: -
j_gene: TRBJ2-2
v_gene: TRBV4-3

CDR3aa: SAQDWPEQY
abundance: -
j_gene: TRBJ2-7
v_gene: TRBV20-1

CDR3aa: ASIRTSGRYEQF
abundance: -
j_gene: TRBJ2-1
v_gene: TRBV5-6

CDR3aa: ASSLRESETQY
abundance: -
j_gene: TRBJ2-5
v_gene: TRBV28

CDR3aa: ASSLGQGLKPQH
abundance: few
j_gene: TRBJ1-5
v_gene: TRBV27

CDR3aa: ASSLKGAGELF
abundance: few
j_gene: TRBJ2-2
v_gene: TRBV11-3

CDR3aa: ASSVDRGGRTEAF
abundance: once
j_gene: TRBJ1-1
v_gene: TRBV9

CDR3aa: ASRETGGLAAF
abundance: -
j_gene: TRBJ1-1
v_gene: TRBV6-1

CDR3aa: ASRSGQTYQPQH
abundance: once
j_gene: TRBJ1-5
v_gene: TRBV28

CDR3aa: ASSLVSSTGGEEQY
abundance: -
j_gene: TRBJ2-5
v_gene: TRBV7-9

CDR3aa: ASSLGQNNEQF
abundance: -
j_gene: TRBJ2-1
v_gene: TRBV9

CDR3aa: ASSRRASTDTQY
abundance: -
j_gene: TRBJ2-3
v_gene: TRBV6-4

CDR3aa: ASSLGQYIMNTEAF
abundance: -
j_gene: TRBJ1-1
v_gene: TRBV5-8

CDR3aa: ASRGFGISGRNQPQH
abundance: -
j_gene: TRBJ1-5
v_gene: TRBV27

CDR3aa: ASSPQTDLGYGYT
abundance: -
j_gene: TRBJ1-2
v_gene: TRBV19

CDR3aa: ASSDTLAGGSYEQY
abundance: once
j_gene: TRBJ2-7
v_gene: TRBV11-1

CDR3aa: ASSFAGNEQY
abundance: -
j_gene: TRBJ2-7
v_gene: TRBV13

CDR3aa: ASSEYRGREDGYT
abundance: -
j_gene: TRBJ1-2
v_gene: TRBV6-1

CDR3aa: ASSHPGQDKAF
abundance: -
j_gene: TRBJ1-1
v_gene: TRBV11-2

CDR3aa: ASSPSPYEQY
abundance: once
j_gene: TRBJ2-7
v_gene: TRBV18

CDR3aa: ASSVDGLWAGELF
abundance: once
j_gene: TRBJ2-2
v_gene: TRBV9

CDR3aa: ASSILAHSTDTQY
abundance: -
j_gene: TRBJ2-3
v_gene: TRBV19